This T cell receptor (beta chain) was recorded in a study of a mutant IDH1 vaccine in newly diagnosed glioma. Study as a whole: Prior therapy was radiotherapy, temozolomide, or both; most received both. Study observations and caveats: Alterations occurring in top peripheral T cell clonotypes seemed unrelated to pseudoprogression. Across multiple MHC alleles, 85% to 95% of patients had vaccine-induced responses.

Trimming removed 4 bases from V and 2 bases from J; junction bases left unmatched: 17. From germline, CDR1 is SGHKS and CDR2 YYEKEE (reference sequence). This CDR3 has 18 amino acids. Clones were sequenced by immunoSEQ multiplex PCR, and TCRdb holds only the in-frame ones, with some missing. Of some 70,000 clones in the sample, 75% to 85% were seen once. As to time point: baseline, week 1 (first vaccination visit). Treatment noted: pre-vaccination baseline after standard-of-care therapy. New WHO grade 3 or 4 astrocytomas that were IDH1-mutant and ATRX-lost occurred in the donors. Worth noting for this clone: Its target is unknown.

This clonotype was obtained from a middle-aged man with glioma. This rearrangement joins TRBV5-5 to TRBJ1-2, with TRBD1 matching over 7 bases. Specimen: PBMCs, collected from a glioma patient treated with radiotherapy, temozolomide or both. CDR3 residues: CASSRQGGTALSNYGYTF. In nucleotides, the CDR3 is TGTGCCAGCAGCCGACAGGGAGGGACAGCCCTTTCCAACTATGGCTACACCTTC.